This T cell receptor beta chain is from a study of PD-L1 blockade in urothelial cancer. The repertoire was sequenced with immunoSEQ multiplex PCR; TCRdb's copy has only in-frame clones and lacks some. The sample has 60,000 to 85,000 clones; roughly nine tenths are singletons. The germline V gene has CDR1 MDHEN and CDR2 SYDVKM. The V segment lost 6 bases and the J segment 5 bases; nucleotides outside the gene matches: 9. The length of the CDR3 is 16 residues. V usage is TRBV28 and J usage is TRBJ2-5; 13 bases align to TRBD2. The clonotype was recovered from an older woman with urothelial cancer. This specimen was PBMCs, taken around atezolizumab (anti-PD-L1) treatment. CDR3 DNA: TGTGCCAGCAGCCGAGGACTAGCGGGAGCCTACGAGACCCAGTACTTC. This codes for CASSRGLAGAYETQYF.